This T cell receptor beta chain was documented in a study of T cells in localized non-small cell lung cancer. Study-level points and caveats: Adjacent uninvolved lung tissue had the highest T cell clonality, exceeding tumor. Researchers found a median around 57 of the top 100 tumor clones in adjacent lung. Overall survival was longer when the density of T cells in the blood was higher. A single tumor region was sequenced, leaving heterogeneity possible.

This clone occurred once. Its antigen is not identified. Profiling relied on immunoSEQ multiplex PCR, and the TCRdb table lists in-frame clones only, not all of them. The sample has tens of thousands of clones; about 92% are singletons. V was clipped by 3 bases and J by 12 bases, with 15 bases between them. This CDR3 is built from 12 residues. Germline-derived CDR1 and CDR2 are GTSNPN and SVGIG (reference sequence). The sample in question was peripheral blood, obtained before any cancer treatment. The V and J genes are TRBV30 and TRBJ2-4, with D hard to call. The sequence was collected from a female donor of 60 years or more with stage I lung adenocarcinoma. The CDR3 protein is CAWSQISWGQYF. CDR3 sequence (DNA): TGTGCCTGGAGCCAGATTTCCTGGGGTCAGTACTTC.